This TCR beta chain was identified in a study of TIL therapy for anti-PD-1-resistant metastatic lung cancer (dated by TCRdb to the early 2020s). Some background on the complete study: Tumors were collected before any PD-1/PD-L1 blockade, after which patients were given nivolumab, and patients who progressed were given lymphodepletion, an infusion of expanded TIL and IL-2. Enrolled patients had a median age of around 49 years (range about 38-85) and a median tumor PD-L1 proportion score of around 6%. The cohort was composed predominantly of lung adenocarcinoma, with a few EGFR-mutant and two ALK-rearranged tumors included, and half of patients were identified as current or former smokers. Across the cohort, whole-exome sequencing showed a median non-synonymous tumor mutation burden of approximately 1.5 mutations per megabase. T cell receptor beta sequencing of tumor and peripheral blood was used to follow clonotypes across the tumor, the expanded TIL product and serial blood samples.

The cysteine opens and the phenylalanine closes a CDR3 of 15 amino acids. CDR3 DNA is the only sequence kept; it has 45 bases, read in frame from the first base. CDR1 LGHNT and CDR2 FRNRAP are derived from the germline V gene. Trimming removed 2 bases from V and 3 bases from J, leaving 13 bases between the germline ends. Using bias-controlled multiplex PCR with the immunoSEQ v3 hsTCRB kit, the TCR beta CDR3 regions were amplified from genomic DNA. An Illumina NextSeq 500 was used to sequence the TCR libraries, reaching 1.5 million to 2.5 million read pairs at survey level or roughly 5-6.5 million at deep level. Per the original workflow: V, D and J genes were assigned, non-productive sequences were removed, and clonality was reported by immunoSEQ Analyzer software. To compare repertoires between infused TIL and blood, productive Simpson clonality was used along with the Morisita overlap index of productive TRB rearrangements. The absolute count of a clonotype in blood was estimated by multiplying the lymphocyte count by the CD3+ fraction and by the productive frequency of the clone. In its TCRdb copy, this immuneACCESS table keeps in-frame sequences only and misses some clones. Where compared with another copy, unresolved V genes explain less than half of these, and the others have no known cause. V and J calls plus clone size are reproduced from that table; the DNA served to infer D and trimming. Present in this sample are under 35,000 clones, about 70% of which were seen just once. The ten largest make up 2.5% to 3% of the sample.

Results the study describes overall, beyond this receptor: The cohort was highly selected, with more treatment-naive, never-smoker and oncogene-addicted patients than typical, limiting generalizability. The baseline peripheral repertoire was partially replaced by infused TIL clonotypes, which then decayed over months, and persistence showed no apparent association with response. The study protocol defined all tumor marker inferences as exploratory.

The time point label here, explained by the study, means: pre-treatment sample, taken before nivolumab and TIL therapy. Adults with stage 4 NSCLC were enrolled in a dual-center phase I trial from late 2017 to January 2020. Samples were obtained from a single-arm, open-label phase I trial in which tumor-infiltrating lymphocyte therapy with nivolumab was evaluated in advanced non-small cell lung cancer. Blood mononuclear cells from EDTA tubes were isolated by Ficoll gradient, snap-frozen as pellets, and DNA was extracted with a Qiagen mini-prep kit. On this clone itself: Its binding antigen is unknown. Within one base of it there is no much larger clone, and no base qualities were kept.

The rearranged chain carries TRBV12-5 and TRBJ2-5; the D gene is perhaps TRBD1, on 5 matching bases. The TCR originated in a woman aged 30 to 85 with non-small cell lung cancer. Specimen: blood, collected at baseline. The nucleotide sequence reads TGTGCTAGTGGTTTGCCTCAGGGTTTCGAAGAGACCCAGTACTTC. Its amino acids are CASGLPQGFEETQYF.